Listed here are 3 T cell receptor beta chains from one sample, sequenced in a study of T cell repertoires in cytomegalovirus infection. From the reads, TCRdb called clonotypes with MiXCR, one entry per CDR3 protein. The sample lists approximately 120,000 distinct CDR3 sequences; 29% were seen once. The antigens for these receptors are not known. The sequencing here drew on CD8+ T cells from cultured PBMCs, taken from culture after CMV antigen stimulation. These receptor sequences come from a human donor in good health (CMV status not recorded). Some clones in this sample may be carry-over from other donors' samples.

This clonotype was seen only a few times. The J gene is TRBJ2-7, the V gene TRBV7-9; TRBD2 agrees at 14 bases. The ends lost 4 bases at V and 0 bases at J; junction bases unmatched: 8. The CDR3 is made up of 18 amino acids. Germline V gene data show CDR1 as SEHNR and CDR2 as FQNEAQ (reference sequence). CDR3 amino acids: CASSSTSGGAHLSYEQYF. For the CDR3, the DNA is TGTGCCAGCAGCTCGACTAGCGGGGGGGCCCATCTCTCCTACGAGCAGTACTTC.

J is TRBJ2-7 and V is TRBV27; 7 bases agree with TRBD2. CDR1 is MNHEY, CDR2 SMNVEV, per germline (reference sequence). The CDR3 is 14 residues long. Trimming took 2 bases from V and 6 from J; bases not matched to a gene: 7. CDR3 bases: TGTGCCAGCAGTTTAATTGCGGGGGTTGTCGAGCAGTACTTC. As protein: CASSLIAGVVEQYF.

Remarks on this clonotype: A read error is possible here, since a much larger clone lies one base away. CDR3: CDSTGSSGELFF. The CDR3, as DNA: TGTGACAGCACGGGGTCTTCCGGGGAGCTGTTTTTT. V gene TRBV25-1 combines with J gene TRBJ2-2; D possibly corresponds to TRBD2 (5 bases). Per the germline V gene, CDR1 is MGHDK and CDR2 is SYGVNS. This CDR3 has 12 amino acids.